Listed below are T cell receptor beta chains from one sample, sequenced in a study of blood T cell repertoires in COVID-19. TCRdb keeps only in-frame clones here, not all; method: immunoSEQ multiplex PCR. The sample gives approximately 160,000 clones, more than 80% of which show up once; approximately 10% is in the top ten. The sample taken for sequencing was peripheral blood. The receptors come from a human donor in a cohort sampled during active COVID-19. The CDR3 runs from the conserved cysteine through the conserved F or W. Fields, in order: J gene, V gene, D gene, clone size, CDR3 DNA, CDR3 protein. A D gene is named only where the DNA matches it firmly. For some rows the clone size is stated as once, few or many, or as a class when expanded; others skip it.

TRBJ2-2	TRBV27	-	-	TGTGCCAGCAGTCCGACAGGCACCGGGGAGCTGTTTTTT	CASSPTGTGELFF
TRBJ2-5	TRBV6-5	TRBD2	once	TGTGCCAGCAGTCGCGGGGGGGGGCAAGAGACCCAGTACTTC	CASSRGGGQETQYF
TRBJ2-7	TRBV4-1	TRBD1	-	TGCGCCAGCAGCCAAGATCGACAGGGGGCGAAGCAGTACTTC	CASSQDRQGAKQYF
TRBJ2-7	TRBV5-1	TRBD2	-	TGCGCCAGCAGCTTGGTGGGACTAGCGGATTACGAGCAGTACTTC	CASSLVGLADYEQYF
TRBJ1-1	TRBV7-6	TRBD1	-	TGTGCCAGCAGTTTGGGACAGGCCAATTTCTTT	CASSLGQANFF
TRBJ2-7	TRBV7-8	TRBD2	-	TGTGCCAGCAGCTTAGGACAGGGCGGGAGCGGGAGGGCGGGCAACGAGCAGTACTTC	CASSLGQGGSGRAGNEQYF
TRBJ1-6	TRBV27	-	-	TGTGCCACCTCTCCGAGGATAAATTCACCCCTCCACTTT	CATSPRINSPLHF
TRBJ1-1	TRBV20-1	-	once	TGCAGTGCTAGTCCCCAGGGTAACATGAACACTGAAGCTTTCTTT	CSASPQGNMNTEAFF
TRBJ2-2	TRBV7-9	-	-	TGTGCCGGGGCCCCCCGCACCGGGGAGCTGTTTTTT	CAGAPRTGELFF
TRBJ1-5	TRBV7-2	-	few	TGTGCCAGCAGCCTTCAGACTAGGAGCAATCAGCCCCAGCATTTT	CASSLQTRSNQPQHF
TRBJ1-2	TRBV6-5	-	-	TGTGCCACCTACGAGGGGCGGGGTGGCTACACCTTC	CATYEGRGGYTF
TRBJ2-7	TRBV7-2	-	-	TGTGCCAGCAGCTTACAGGGGACCTACGAGCAGTACTTC	CASSLQGTYEQYF
TRBJ1-1	TRBV16	-	-	TGTGCCAGCAGCCAATGGTCGGCAGGGGAAGGAACTGAAGCTTTCTTT	CASSQWSAGEGTEAFF
TRBJ1-2	TRBV9	-	-	TGTGCCAGCAGCCCCGCAGTGCCGGGGAATGGCTACACCTTC	CASSPAVPGNGYTF
TRBJ1-5	TRBV28	TRBD1	-	TGTGCCAGCAGTTCACGGGACAGGGAGGCCCGTGATTCTAGCAATCAGCCCCAGCATTTT	CASSSRDREARDSSNQPQHF
TRBJ1-3	TRBV19	-	few	TGTGCCAGTAGTACTCGACAGGTCGAGGGAAACACCATATATTTT	CASSTRQVEGNTIYF
TRBJ1-5	TRBV28	-	-	TGTGCCAGCAAACGTAGGAGCACTTCCAGCAATCAGCCCCAGCATTTT	CASKRRSTSSNQPQHF
TRBJ1-2	TRBV28	-	-	TGTGCCAGCAGTTTAGTTCCCCAAACTACCTATGGCTACACCTTC	CASSLVPQTTYGYTF
TRBJ1-1	TRBV13	TRBD1	-	TGTGCCAGCAGCTTGGGGACAGGGCTTTGGAACACTGAAGCTTTCTTT	CASSLGTGLWNTEAFF
TRBJ2-7	TRBV5-4	-	-	TGTGCCAGCAGCTTGGGGGGGCCCTACGAGCAGTACTTC	CASSLGGPYEQYF
TRBJ1-3	TRBV29-1	-	-	TGCAGCGGGCTGACAGGAGGAAACACCATATATTTT	CSGLTGGNTIYF
TRBJ1-4	TRBV30	-	-	TGTGCCTGGAGTCGGGGGAGCAATGAAAAACTGTTTTTT	CAWSRGSNEKLFF
TRBJ2-7	TRBV6-5	-	-	TGTGCCAGCAGTTCCGGGCAGGGTAGCCGTGTGGACCAGTACTTC	CASSSGQGSRVDQYF
TRBJ2-2	TRBV5-6	-	-	TGTGCCAGCACCTCACCTCAGGGGAGGGAAGGTTCGAACACCGGGGAGCTGTTTTTT	CASTSPQGREGSNTGELFF
TRBJ2-2	TRBV4-1	-	-	TGCGCCAGCAGCCTCCTTACAAGCAGATCGGGCGGGGAGCTGTTTTTT	CASSLLTSRSGGELFF
TRBJ2-1	TRBV19	-	once	TGTGCCAGTAGCATGTCCGCGGCAGGGCCCACCTCCTACAATGAGCAGTTCTTC	CASSMSAAGPTSYNEQFF
TRBJ1-2	TRBV29-1	-	once	TGCAGCGTTGGAGCTTCTAACTATGGCTACACCTTC	CSVGASNYGYTF
TRBJ2-3	TRBV5-4	-	once	TGTGCCAGCAGCATCCGGGACACGGATACGCAGTATTTT	CASSIRDTDTQYF
TRBJ2-1	TRBV3-1/TRBV3-2	TRBD1	few	TGTGCCAGCAGCCAAGCCTACCGGGACAGGGGCAATGAGCAGTTCTTC	CASSQAYRDRGNEQFF
TRBJ2-3	TRBV18	-	-	TGTGCCAGCTCACCACGAGGAGGATCGGATACGCAGTATTTT	CASSPRGGSDTQYF
TRBJ1-3	TRBV9	-	-	TGTGCCAGCAGCCCCGGGGGAGTCTCTGGAAACACCATATATTTT	CASSPGGVSGNTIYF
TRBJ1-4	TRBV10-1	TRBD1	-	TGCGCCAGACCCGGGACAGGGATTAATGAAAAACTGTTTTTT	CARPGTGINEKLFF
TRBJ2-7	TRBV25-1	TRBD2	-	TGTGCCAGCAGTGGGACTAGCGGAAGCTACGAGCAGTACTTC	CASSGTSGSYEQYF
TRBJ2-1	TRBV5-4	TRBD2	few	TGTGCCAGCAGCGGGCTAGCGGGAGCAGCTATCAGCACGAGTGAGCAGTTCTTC	CASSGLAGAAISTSEQFF
TRBJ2-5	TRBV5-4	TRBD2	-	TGTGCCGAAGCTGAGGGAGGGGCCAAAGAGACCCAGTACTTC	CAEAEGGAKETQYF